This record concerns one TCR beta chain sequence. There is no known antigen for this receptor. Base qualities are not recorded, but no much larger clone differs from it by a single base. Patients with a history of autoimmune disease or receiving systemic immunosuppression were excluded from the trial. In every dose cohort, peripheral blood was drawn for TCR sequencing at baseline, cycle 4 day 1, and cycle 7 day 1. Samples were obtained from an open-label, multicenter, first-in-human phase I dose-escalation trial of ivuxolimab. Adults with locally advanced or metastatic melanoma, renal cell carcinoma, hepatocellular carcinoma or head and neck squamous cell carcinoma were enrolled in the trial. Before TCR sequencing, CD4+ and CD8+ T cells were separately sorted from peripheral blood. Genomic DNA was isolated from the sorted cells so that the TCRbeta CDR3 region could be sequenced. The immunoSEQ Assay was used to sequence the TCRbeta CDR3 regions. The clones in this table, taken by TCRdb from immuneACCESS, are in-frame only. Not every clone is retained; where verified, under half of the shortfall comes from an unresolved V gene, and the cause of the rest is unknown. This sample is represented by some 81,000 clones; approximately 85% of them were singletons. Of the sample, about 0.6% is held by the ten largest clones.

The sample comes from a study of OX40 agonist ivuxolimab in advanced cancers. As for the study more broadly: Ivuxolimab, which targeted the costimulatory receptor OX40 (CD134), was an agonistic, fully human IgG2 monoclonal antibody. Intravenous ivuxolimab was administered to patients every 2 weeks at six dose levels: 0.01, 0.1, 0.3, 1.5, 3 and 10 mg/kg. Among the roughly 52 dose-escalation patients, about 20 had hepatocellular carcinoma, 15 or so melanoma, 9 renal cell carcinoma and 9 head and neck cancer. In the dose-escalation cohort, 75% to 90% of patients were male, and the mean age was 60 years with a range of roughly 20 to 80. Prior anti-PD-1, anti-PD-L1 or anti-CTLA-4 therapy was permitted, and approximately 39% of dose-escalation patients had received checkpoint inhibitors. Three dose-escalation patients achieved partial responses, one with hepatocellular carcinoma and two with cutaneous melanoma. The purpose of peripheral TCRbeta sequencing was to test whether ivuxolimab changed TCR sequence diversity and led to clonal T-cell expansion. The paper covers the monotherapy dose-escalation part of the phase I ivuxolimab trial, which included N of about 50 patients. Broad study findings and their caveats: On average, CD8+ T cells showed more expanded clones than CD4+ T cells after ivuxolimab. In the 0.1-3.0 mg/kg groups, partial responders had among the lowest normalized peripheral clonal expansion, particularly in CD8+ T cells. At doses of 0.1 to 3.0 mg/kg, clonal expansion of both CD4+ and CD8+ blood T cells was observed from baseline to week 6. Low levels of normalized T-cell clonal expansion were also seen in some patients who did not respond. Which antigens the clonally expanded peripheral T cells were specific for was not determined.

Based on the germline V gene, the CDR1 and CDR2 sequences are SGHTA and FQGNSA. Including cysteine and phenylalanine, the CDR3 has 12 amino acids. Only CDR3 DNA is held: 36 bases, read in frame from base 1. V is reduced by 3 bases and J by 2 bases, leaving a spacing of 4 bases between them. This chain is built from TRBV7-2 and TRBJ2-5; confidence is insufficient to name the D gene. The clonotype was recovered from an adult with an advanced solid tumor such as melanoma, head and neck, liver or kidney cancer. Material: CD4+ or CD8+ T cells sorted from blood, obtained in a trial of the OX40 agonist ivuxolimab. The CDR3 protein sequence reads: CASSFRQETQYF. DNA sequence: TGTGCCAGCAGCTTTCGGCAAGAGACCCAGTACTTC.